The 13 T cell receptor beta chains reported below all come from one sample, sequenced in a study of T-cell reconstitution after alpha-beta-depleted transplantation in children. Preparation of the TCRbeta library was carried out with unique molecular identifiers. MiXCR, run by TCRdb on the PCR reads, gives a single entry per CDR3 protein. The sample consists of approximately 520,000 distinct CDR3 sequences, about 31% of them appearing once. The specimen was PBMCs from the stem cell graft donor, collected from the stem cell graft. Source of these receptors: a human donor who donated a stem cell graft to a child with aplastic anemia.

The chain couples TRBV25-1 to TRBJ1-4, with D uncertain. Germline V CDR1 and CDR2: MGHDK, SYGVNS. The CDR3 spans 14 residues. V was trimmed by 1 base and J by 8 bases, leaving 11 bases between them. The CDR3 region has the DNA TGTGCCAGCAGTGAATTCTATCGCGGAGAAAAACTGTTTTTT. Translated, it gives CASSEFYRGEKLFF. The full variable domain, completed using reference TRBV25-1 and TRBJ1-4, is EADIYQTPRYLVIGTGKKITLECSQTMGHDKMYWYQQDPGMELHLIHYSYGVNSTEKGDLSSESTVSRIRTEHFPLTLESARPSHTSQYLCASSEFYRGEKLFFGSGTQLSVL.

The V and J genes are TRBV14 and TRBJ1-1; 8 bases fit TRBD1. Germline V gene lookup returns CDR1 SGHDN and CDR2 FVKESK. Germline trimming cut 3 bases from V and 1 base from J; bases unmatched to any gene: 7. The CDR3 contains 16 residues. In DNA, the CDR3 is TGTGCCAGCAGCCACAGGGGGCTTTTAAGGAACACTGAAGCTTTCTTT. Its translation is CASSHRGLLRNTEAFF.

This chain links TRBV29-1 with TRBJ2-5; D is possibly TRBD1 or TRBD2 (5 bases each). Germline values: CDR1 SQVTM, CDR2 ANQGSEA. This CDR3 comprises 16 residues. Deletions cut 5 bases from V and 5 bases from J, with 24 bases between. The CDR3 sequence is CSVRDPWGRGGETQYF. CDR3 nucleotide sequence: TGCAGCGTTCGAGATCCCTGGGGGAGAGGTGGCGAGACCCAGTACTTC.

This rearrangement joins TRBV9 to TRBJ2-7; TRBD1 is a possible D gene (6 bases). The ends were cut back, 1 base at V and 2 bases at J, with 10 bases in the middle. The V gene's germline CDR1 is SGDLS and CDR2 YYNGEE. The CDR3 is made up of 14 amino acids. CDR3 coding DNA: TGTGCCAGCAGCGTATCAGGGGCGGCCTACGAGCAGTACTTC. This gives the protein CASSVSGAAYEQYF.

This clonotype was counted a few times. J is TRBJ1-1 and V is TRBV29-1, with 10 bases aligning to TRBD1. From germline, CDR1 is SQVTM and CDR2 ANQGSEA. CDR3 size: 15 residues. The ends lost 6 bases at V and 4 bases at J; junction bases unmatched: 11. CDR3 sequence reads: CSVDPRDRGSTEAFF. In DNA form, the CDR3 reads TGCAGCGTAGACCCTCGGGACAGGGGAAGCACTGAAGCTTTCTTT.

V gene TRBV6-1 combines with J gene TRBJ2-3; the match to TRBD2 covers 8 bases. The CDR3 contains 15 residues. V was pared by 7 bases and J by 3 bases, with 9 bases of the junction left unmatched. The germline V gene has CDR1 MNHNS and CDR2 SASEGT. Written as DNA, the CDR3 is TGTGCCAGCAACTTCTTAGCGGGATTGACAGATACGCAGTATTTT. Its protein product is CASNFLAGLTDTQYF.

This clonotype was observed a handful of times. The gene calls are TRBV5-6 and TRBJ1-1; the D gene is possibly TRBD1 (5 bases). V was cut by 0 bases and J by 6 bases, with 12 bases left in between. This CDR3 spans 14 amino acids. CDR1 is SGHDT, CDR2 YYEEEE, per germline. The DNA for the CDR3 is TGTGCCAGCAGCTTGGGCTTGGCAGGGTCTGAAGCTTTCTTT. It specifies CASSLGLAGSEAFF. Full variable domain (remainder filled in from reference TRBV5-6 and TRBJ1-1): DAGVTQSPTHLIKTRGQQVTLRCSPKSGHDTVSWYQQALGQGPQFIFQYYEEEERQRGNFPDRFSGHQFPNYSSELNVNALLLGDSALYLCASSLGLAGSEAFFGQGTRLTVV.

V usage is TRBV19 and J usage is TRBJ1-1; D unresolved. The CDR3 totals 13 residues. The V end was cut by 6 bases, the J end by 1 base, with 9 bases between. Germline loops: CDR1 LNHDA, CDR2 SQIVND (reference sequence). The CDR3 nucleotides are TGTGCCAGTAGGGTCAGCAGGAACACTGAAGCTTTCTTT. It yields the protein CASRVSRNTEAFF.

This clonotype has more than one count but fewer than ten. V usage is TRBV6-2 or TRBV6-3 and J usage is TRBJ2-2, with D uncertain. Germline V gives CDR1 MNHEY, CDR2 SVGEGT. Trimming removed 0 bases from V and 7 bases from J, with 6 bases in between. This CDR3 has 13 amino acids. This CDR3 is CASSYSSSGELFF. CDR3 sequence (DNA): TGTGCCAGCAGTTACTCGAGCAGCGGGGAGCTGTTTTTT.

The genes are TRBV3-1 and TRBJ2-3; a possible D gene is TRBD2 (6 bases). Trimming stripped 5 bases from V and 2 bases from J, with 20 bases between. The CDR3 sequence is 17 residues long. Germline V gene sequence: CDR1 LGHDT, CDR2 YNNKEL (reference sequence). The CDR3 DNA is TGTGCCAGCAGCTTCTCAAGCGCGGGATCCCCCACAGATACGCAGTATTTT. Protein: CASSFSSAGSPTDTQYF.

This clonotype has more than one count but fewer than ten. V is TRBV29-1 and J is TRBJ2-1; possibly TRBD2 for D (7 bases). Germline CDR1 and CDR2: SQVTM and ANQGSEA. The CDR3 is 17 residues long. Between the trimmed V and J ends, which lost 0 bases and 3 bases, there was a span of 18 bases. The chain's CDR3 is CSVEDWGGGEGYNEQFF. CDR3 in DNA: TGCAGCGTTGAAGATTGGGGAGGGGGGGAAGGCTACAATGAGCAGTTCTTC.

The table lists this clonotype with a few counts. CDR3: CSVIVSNQPQHF. The CDR3 region has the DNA TGCAGCGTTATAGTCAGCAATCAGCCCCAGCATTTT. The rearrangement links TRBV29-1 to TRBJ1-5; D gene ambiguous. This CDR3 is 12 amino acids long. V lost 5 bases and J 1 base, leaving 6 bases between the germline ends. Germline values: CDR1 SQVTM, CDR2 ANQGSEA.

This clonotype was observed at least ten times. The CDR3 nucleotides are TGTGCCAGCAGCCCAGGACCCCACACTGAAGCTTTCTTT. Protein sequence: CASSPGPHTEAFF. V usage is TRBV5-5 and J usage is TRBJ1-1; no reliable D call. CDR3 length equals 13 residues. Trimming removed 4 bases from V and 3 bases from J, with 10 bases in between. CDR1 is SGHKS, CDR2 YYEKEE, per germline (reference sequence). Using reference TRBV5-5 and TRBJ1-1 for the parts outside the CDR3, the full variable domain is DAGVTQSPTHLIKTRGQQVTLRCSPISGHKSVSWYQQVLGQGPQFIFQYYEKEERGRGNFPDRFSARQFPNYSSELNVNALLLGDSALYLCASSPGPHTEAFFGQGTRLTVV.